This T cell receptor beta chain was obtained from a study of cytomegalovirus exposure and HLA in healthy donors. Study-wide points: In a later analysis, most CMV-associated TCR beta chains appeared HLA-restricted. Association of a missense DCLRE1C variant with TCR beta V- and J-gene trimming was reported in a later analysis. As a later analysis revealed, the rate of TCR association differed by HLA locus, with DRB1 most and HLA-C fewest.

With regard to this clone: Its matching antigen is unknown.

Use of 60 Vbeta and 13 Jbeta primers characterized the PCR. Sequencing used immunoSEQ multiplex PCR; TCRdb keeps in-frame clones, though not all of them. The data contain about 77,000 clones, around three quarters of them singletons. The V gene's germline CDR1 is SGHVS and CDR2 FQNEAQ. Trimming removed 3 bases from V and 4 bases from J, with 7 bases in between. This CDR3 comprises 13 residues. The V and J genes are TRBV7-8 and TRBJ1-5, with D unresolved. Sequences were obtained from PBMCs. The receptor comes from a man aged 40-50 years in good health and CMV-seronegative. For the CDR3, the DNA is TGTGCCAGCAGCTTTAGAGGGAATCAGCCCCAGCATTTT. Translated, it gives CASSFRGNQPQHF.